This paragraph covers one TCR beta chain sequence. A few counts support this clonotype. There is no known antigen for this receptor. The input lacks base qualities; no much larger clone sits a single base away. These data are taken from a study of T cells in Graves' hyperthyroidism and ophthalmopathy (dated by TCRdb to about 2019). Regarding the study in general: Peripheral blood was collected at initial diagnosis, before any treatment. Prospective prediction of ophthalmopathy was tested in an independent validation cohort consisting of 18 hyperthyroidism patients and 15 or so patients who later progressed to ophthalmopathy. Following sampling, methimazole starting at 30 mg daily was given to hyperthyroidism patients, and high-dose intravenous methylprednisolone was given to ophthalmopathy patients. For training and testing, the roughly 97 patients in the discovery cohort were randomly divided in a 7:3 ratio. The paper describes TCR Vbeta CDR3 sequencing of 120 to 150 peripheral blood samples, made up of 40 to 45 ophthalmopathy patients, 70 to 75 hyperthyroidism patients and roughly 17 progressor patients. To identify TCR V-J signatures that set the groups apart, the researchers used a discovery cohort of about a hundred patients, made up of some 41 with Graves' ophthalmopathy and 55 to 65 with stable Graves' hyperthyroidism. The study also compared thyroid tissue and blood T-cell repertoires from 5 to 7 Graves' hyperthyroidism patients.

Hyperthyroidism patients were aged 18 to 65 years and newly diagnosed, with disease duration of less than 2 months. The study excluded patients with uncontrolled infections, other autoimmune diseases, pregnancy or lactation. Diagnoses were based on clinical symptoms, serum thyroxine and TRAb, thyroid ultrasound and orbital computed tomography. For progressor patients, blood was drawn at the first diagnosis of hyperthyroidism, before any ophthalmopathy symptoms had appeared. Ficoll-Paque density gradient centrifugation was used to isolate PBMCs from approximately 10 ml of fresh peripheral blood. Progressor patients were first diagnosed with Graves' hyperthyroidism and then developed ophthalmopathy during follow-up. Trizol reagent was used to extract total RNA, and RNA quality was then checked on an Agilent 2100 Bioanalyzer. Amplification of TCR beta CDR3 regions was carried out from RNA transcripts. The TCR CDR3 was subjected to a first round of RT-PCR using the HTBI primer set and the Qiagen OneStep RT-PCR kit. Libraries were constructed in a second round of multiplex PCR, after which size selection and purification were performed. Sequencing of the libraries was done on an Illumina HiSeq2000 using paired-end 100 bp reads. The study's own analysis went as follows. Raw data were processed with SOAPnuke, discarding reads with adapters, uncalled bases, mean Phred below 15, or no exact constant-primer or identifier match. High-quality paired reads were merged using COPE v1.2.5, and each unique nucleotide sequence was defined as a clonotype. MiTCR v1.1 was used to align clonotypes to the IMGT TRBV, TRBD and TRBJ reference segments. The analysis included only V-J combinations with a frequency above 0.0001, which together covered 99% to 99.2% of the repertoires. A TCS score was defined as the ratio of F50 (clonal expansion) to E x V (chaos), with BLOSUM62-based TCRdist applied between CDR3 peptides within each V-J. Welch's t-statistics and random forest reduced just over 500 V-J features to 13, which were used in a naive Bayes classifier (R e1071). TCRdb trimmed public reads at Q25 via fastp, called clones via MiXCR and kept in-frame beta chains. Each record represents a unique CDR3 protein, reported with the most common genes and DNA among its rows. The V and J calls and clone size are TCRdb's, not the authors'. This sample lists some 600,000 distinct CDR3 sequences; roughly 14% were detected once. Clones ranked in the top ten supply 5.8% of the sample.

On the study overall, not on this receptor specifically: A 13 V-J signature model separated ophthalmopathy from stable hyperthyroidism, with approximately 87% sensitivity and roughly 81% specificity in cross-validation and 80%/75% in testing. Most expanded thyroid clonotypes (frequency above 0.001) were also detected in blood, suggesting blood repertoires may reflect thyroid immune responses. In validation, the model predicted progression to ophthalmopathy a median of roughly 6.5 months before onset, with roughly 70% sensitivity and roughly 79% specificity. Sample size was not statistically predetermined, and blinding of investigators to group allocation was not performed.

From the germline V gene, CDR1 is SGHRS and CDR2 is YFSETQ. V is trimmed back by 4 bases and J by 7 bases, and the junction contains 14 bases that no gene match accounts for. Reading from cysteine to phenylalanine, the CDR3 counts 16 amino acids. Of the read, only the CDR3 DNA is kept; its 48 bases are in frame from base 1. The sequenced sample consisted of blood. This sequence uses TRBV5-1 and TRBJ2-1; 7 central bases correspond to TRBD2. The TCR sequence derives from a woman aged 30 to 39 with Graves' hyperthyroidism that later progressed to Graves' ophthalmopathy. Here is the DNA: TGCGCCAGCAGCCCCACCGGGGCGGGAGAGAGTAATGAGCAGTTCTTC. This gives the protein CASSPTGAGESNEQFF.